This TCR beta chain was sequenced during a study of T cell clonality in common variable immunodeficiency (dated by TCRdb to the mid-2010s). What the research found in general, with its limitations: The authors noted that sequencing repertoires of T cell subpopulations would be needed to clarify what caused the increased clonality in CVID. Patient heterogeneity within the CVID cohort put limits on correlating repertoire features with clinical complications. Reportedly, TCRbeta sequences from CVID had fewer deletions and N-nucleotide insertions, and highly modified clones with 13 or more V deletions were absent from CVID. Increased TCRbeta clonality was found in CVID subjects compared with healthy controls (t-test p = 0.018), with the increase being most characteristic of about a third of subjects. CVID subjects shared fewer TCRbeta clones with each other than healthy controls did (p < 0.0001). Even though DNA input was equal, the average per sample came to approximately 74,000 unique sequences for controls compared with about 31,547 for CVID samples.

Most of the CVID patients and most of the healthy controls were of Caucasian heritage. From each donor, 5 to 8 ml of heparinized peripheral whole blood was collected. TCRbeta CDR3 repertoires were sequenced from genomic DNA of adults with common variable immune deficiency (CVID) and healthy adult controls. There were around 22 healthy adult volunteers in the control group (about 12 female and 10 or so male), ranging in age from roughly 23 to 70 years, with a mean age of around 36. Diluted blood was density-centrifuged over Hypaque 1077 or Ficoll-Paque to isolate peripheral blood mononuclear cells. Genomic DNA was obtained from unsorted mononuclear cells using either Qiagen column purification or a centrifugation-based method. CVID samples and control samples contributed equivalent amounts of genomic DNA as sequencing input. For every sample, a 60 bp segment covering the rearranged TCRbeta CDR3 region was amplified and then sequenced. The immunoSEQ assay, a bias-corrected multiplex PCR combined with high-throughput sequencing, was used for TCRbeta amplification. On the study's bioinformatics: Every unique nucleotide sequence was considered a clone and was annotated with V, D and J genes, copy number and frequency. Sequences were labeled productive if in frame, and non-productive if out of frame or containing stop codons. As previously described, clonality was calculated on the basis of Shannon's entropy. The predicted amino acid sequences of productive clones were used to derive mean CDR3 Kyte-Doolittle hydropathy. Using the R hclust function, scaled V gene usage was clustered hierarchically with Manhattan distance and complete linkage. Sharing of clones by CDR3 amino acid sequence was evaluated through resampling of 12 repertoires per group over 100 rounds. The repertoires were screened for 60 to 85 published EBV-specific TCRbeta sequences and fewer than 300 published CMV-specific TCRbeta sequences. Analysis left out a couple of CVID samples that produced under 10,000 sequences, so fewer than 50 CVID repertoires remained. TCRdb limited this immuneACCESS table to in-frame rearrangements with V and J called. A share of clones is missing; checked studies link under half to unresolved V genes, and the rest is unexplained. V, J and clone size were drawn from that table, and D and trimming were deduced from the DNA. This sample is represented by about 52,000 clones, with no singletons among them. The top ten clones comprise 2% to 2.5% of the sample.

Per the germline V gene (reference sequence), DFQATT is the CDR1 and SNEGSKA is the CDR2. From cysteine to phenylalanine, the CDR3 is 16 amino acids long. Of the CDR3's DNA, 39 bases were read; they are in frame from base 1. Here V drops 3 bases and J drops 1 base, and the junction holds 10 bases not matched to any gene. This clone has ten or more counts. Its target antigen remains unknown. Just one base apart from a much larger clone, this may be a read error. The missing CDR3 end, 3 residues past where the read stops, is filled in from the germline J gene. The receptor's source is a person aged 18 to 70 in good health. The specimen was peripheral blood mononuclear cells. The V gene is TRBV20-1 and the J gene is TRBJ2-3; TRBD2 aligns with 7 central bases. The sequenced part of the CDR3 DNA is TGCAGTGCTAGTGGCAAAATAACTAGCGGCACAGATACG. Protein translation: CSASGKITSGTDT. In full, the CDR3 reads CSASGKITSGTDTQYF.